This T cell receptor (beta chain) was identified during a study of T cells in Graves' hyperthyroidism and ophthalmopathy. General observations from the study: Ophthalmopathy prediction by the model preceded onset by a median approximately 5.9 months. Stable hyperthyroidism was separated from ophthalmopathy by a model based on 13 V-J features. Most thyroid clonotypes expanded above 0.001 were also detected in blood.

Diagnoses used clinical symptoms, serum thyroxine and TRAb, thyroid ultrasound and orbital computed tomography. RNA transcripts gave rise to amplified TCR beta CDR3 regions. The HTBI primer set served for first-round RT-PCR of the TCR CDR3. TCRdb re-analysed the multiplex PCR reads in MiXCR, keeping a single row per CDR3 protein. The repertoire has some 550,000 distinct CDR3 sequences, 16% of them found once; the top ten carry 3% to 4%. This CDR3 is built from 12 residues. Per the germline V gene, CDR1 is MNHNS and CDR2 is SASEGT. The germline V and J ends were trimmed by 9 bases and 11 bases, with 19 bases remaining between them. This clonotype was picked up many times. Its antigen is not identified.

The gene calls are TRBV6-1 and TRBJ1-1, with D possibly being TRBD1 (5 bases). The sequence came from a woman aged 40 to 50 with Graves' ophthalmopathy. Sequencing used blood. The CDR3 loop reads CASAWGGRLAFF. The CDR3 nucleotides are TGTGCCAGTGCATGGGGCGGGAGGCTCGCTTTCTTT.